One T cell receptor (beta chain) is described in this entry. The data stem from a study of response to subunit inactivated influenza vaccine. Trimming cost V 0 bases and J 4 bases, with 10 bases left between them. This CDR3 is built from 14 residues. The germline V gene has CDR1 SGHNT and CDR2 YYREEE (reference sequence). One entry per CDR3 protein, called by TCRdb with MiXCR from the RT-PCR reads. The profile shows about 540,000 distinct CDR3 sequences, 20% to 25% of them singletons. This sample was also put to use in a study of T cells expressing NK-cell markers. That paper states: The authors made TCR beta cDNA libraries by 5'RACE template switching. This switching added a universal primer site and UMIs. Several donors showed these clonotypes also leading the CD3+CD56-NKG2C+ fraction.

The chain uses TRBV5-4 and TRBJ1-1, with D possibly matching TRBD1 (5 bases). The source material was CD4+ T cells sorted from PBMCs, sampled roughly 13 days after vaccination. The origin of this receptor is a man aged 50-59 years who received an inactivated influenza vaccine. CDR3 in DNA: TGTGCCAGCAGCTTGGCCGGGGGGAGCACTGAAGCTTTCTTT. This gives the protein CASSLAGGSTEAFF.